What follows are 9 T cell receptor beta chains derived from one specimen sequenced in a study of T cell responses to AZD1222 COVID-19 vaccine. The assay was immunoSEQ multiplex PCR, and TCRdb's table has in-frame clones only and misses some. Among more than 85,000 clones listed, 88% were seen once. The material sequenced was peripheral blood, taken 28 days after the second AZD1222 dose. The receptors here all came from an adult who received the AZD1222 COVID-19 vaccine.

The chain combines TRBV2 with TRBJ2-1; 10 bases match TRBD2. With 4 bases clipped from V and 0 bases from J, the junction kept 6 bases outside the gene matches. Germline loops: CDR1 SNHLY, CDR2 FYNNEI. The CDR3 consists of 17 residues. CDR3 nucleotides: TGTGCCAGCAGTGGGTATAGCGGGAGGAGCTCCTACAATGAGCAGTTCTTC. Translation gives CASSGYSGRSSYNEQFF.

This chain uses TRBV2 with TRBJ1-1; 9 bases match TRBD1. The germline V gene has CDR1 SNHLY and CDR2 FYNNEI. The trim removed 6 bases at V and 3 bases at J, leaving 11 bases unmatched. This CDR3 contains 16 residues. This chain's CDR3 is CASREDRGVFDTEAFF. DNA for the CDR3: TGTGCCAGCAGAGAGGACAGGGGTGTCTTCGACACTGAAGCTTTCTTT.

The CDR3 DNA reads as TGTGCCAGCAGCCCCCGGGACTCTTTCTACGAGCAGTACTTC. Translating gives CASSPRDSFYEQYF. This chain uses TRBV5-4 with TRBJ2-7; TRBD2 might be the D (6 bases). Germline V CDR1 and CDR2: SGHNT, YYREEE (reference sequence). The CDR3 length is 14 residues. With 4 bases removed from V and 3 bases from J, the gap between germline ends came to 14 bases.

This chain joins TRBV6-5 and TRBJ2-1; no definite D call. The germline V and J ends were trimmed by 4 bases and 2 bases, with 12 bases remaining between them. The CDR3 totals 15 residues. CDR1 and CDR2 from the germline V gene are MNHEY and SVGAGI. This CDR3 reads CASSSAEPAYNEQFF. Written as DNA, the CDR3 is TGTGCCAGCAGTTCTGCGGAGCCGGCCTACAATGAGCAGTTCTTC.

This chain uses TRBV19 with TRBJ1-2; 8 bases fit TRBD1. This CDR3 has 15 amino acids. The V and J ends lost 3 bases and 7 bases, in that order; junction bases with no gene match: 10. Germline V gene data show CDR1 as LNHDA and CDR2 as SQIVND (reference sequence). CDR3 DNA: TGTGCCAGTAGTATCCCTCAGGGGGCGCAGTCTGGCTACACCTTC. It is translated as CASSIPQGAQSGYTF.

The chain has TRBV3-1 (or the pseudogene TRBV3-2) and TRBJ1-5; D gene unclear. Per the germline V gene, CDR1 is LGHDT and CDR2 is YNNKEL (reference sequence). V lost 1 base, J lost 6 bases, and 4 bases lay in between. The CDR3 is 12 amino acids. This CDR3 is CASSQAGQPQHF. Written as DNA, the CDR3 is TGTGCCAGCAGCCAAGCAGGTCAGCCCCAGCATTTT.

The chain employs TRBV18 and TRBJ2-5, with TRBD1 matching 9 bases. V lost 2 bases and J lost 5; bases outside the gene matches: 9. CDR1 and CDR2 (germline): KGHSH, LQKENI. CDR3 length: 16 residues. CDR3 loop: CASSPARDRVLETQYF. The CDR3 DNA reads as TGTGCCAGCTCACCAGCAAGGGACAGGGTTTTGGAGACCCAGTACTTC.

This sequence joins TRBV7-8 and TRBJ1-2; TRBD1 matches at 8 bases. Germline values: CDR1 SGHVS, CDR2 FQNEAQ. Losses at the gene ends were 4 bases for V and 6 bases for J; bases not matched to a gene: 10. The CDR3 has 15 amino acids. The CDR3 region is CASSSARETGDGYTF. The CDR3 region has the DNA TGTGCCAGCAGCTCCGCCCGTGAGACAGGGGATGGCTACACCTTC.

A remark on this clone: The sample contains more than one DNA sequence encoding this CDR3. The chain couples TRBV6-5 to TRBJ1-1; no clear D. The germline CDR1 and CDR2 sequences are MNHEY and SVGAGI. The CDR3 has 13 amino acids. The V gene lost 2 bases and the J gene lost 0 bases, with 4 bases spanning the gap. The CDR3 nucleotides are TGTGCCAGCAGTTACACCGTGAACACTGAAGCTTTCTTT. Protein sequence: CASSYTVNTEAFF.